A selection of T cell receptor beta chains follows, all from one sample in a study of siplizumab effects on memory and regulatory T cells. Sequenced by immunoSEQ multiplex PCR; TCRdb stores in-frame clones only, minus some. The table shows about 100,000 clones, with approximately 92% occurring only once. The sample was CD4+ T cells sorted from blood. These receptors all stem from a human donor in good health. Each CDR3 is given with its conserved first and last residue. D genes are given only for firm matches. Part of the rows lack a size; the others show once, few, many or a class for expanded clones.

V,D,J,size,CDR3,DNA
TRBV19,TRBD1,TRBJ1-2,NA,CASSLGTGVYGYTF,TGTGCCAGTAGTCTTGGGACAGGGGTCTATGGCTACACCTTC
TRBV18,TRBD1,TRBJ1-1,NA,CASSRGQGNTEAFF,TGTGCCAGCTCAAGGGGACAGGGGAATACTGAAGCTTTCTTT
TRBV7-9,NA,TRBJ2-4,NA,CASSLGRGRDIQYF,TGTGCCAGCAGCTTAGGTCGAGGGAGAGACATTCAGTACTTC
TRBV6-5,TRBD1,TRBJ1-1,NA,CASSDRGPNTEAFF,TGTGCCAGCAGTGACAGGGGTCCCAACACTGAAGCTTTCTTT
TRBV2,TRBD1,TRBJ1-6,NA,CASSEDSGTGVSPLHF,TGTGCCAGCAGTGAAGATTCGGGGACAGGGGTTTCACCCCTCCACTTT
TRBV29-1,NA,TRBJ1-6,once,CSVEGTDNSPLHF,TGCAGCGTTGAAGGTACAGACAATTCACCCCTCCACTTT
TRBV9,TRBD2,TRBJ2-1,NA,CASSVEASGGASYNEQFF,TGTGCCAGCAGCGTAGAGGCTAGCGGGGGAGCTTCATACAATGAGCAGTTCTTC
TRBV7-2,NA,TRBJ1-2,NA,CASSSRQGYTF,TGTGCCAGCAGCTCACGTCAGGGCTACACCTTC
TRBV30,NA,TRBJ1-3,NA,CAWSVSLGFEPYF,TGTGCCTGGAGTGTCTCGTTGGGGTTCGAGCCTTATTTT
TRBV6-5,TRBD1,TRBJ1-2,NA,CASSSGTGGNYGYTF,TGTGCCAGCAGTTCCGGGACAGGGGGTAACTATGGCTACACCTTC
TRBV7-2,TRBD2,TRBJ2-2,NA,CASSLVTSGVTGELFF,TGTGCCAGCAGCTTAGTCACTAGCGGGGTCACCGGGGAGCTGTTTTTT
TRBV28,NA,TRBJ2-7,NA,CASNVGRAHEQYF,TGTGCCAGCAACGTCGGAAGGGCCCACGAGCAGTACTTC
TRBV23-1,NA,TRBJ1-5,NA,CASSQSRVYQPQHF,TGCGCCAGCAGTCAATCAAGGGTTTATCAGCCCCAGCATTTT
TRBV7-2,TRBD1,TRBJ2-5,once,CASSYRRQGAQETQYF,TGTGCCAGCAGCTACCGAAGACAGGGAGCCCAAGAGACCCAGTACTTC
TRBV10-3,TRBD1,TRBJ2-7,NA,CATGTGVGEQYF,TGTGCCACTGGGACAGGGGTTGGGGAGCAGTACTTC
TRBV5-1,TRBD1,TRBJ1-1,NA,CASSTRQGIGEAFF,TGCGCCAGCAGCACGCGACAGGGTATAGGTGAAGCTTTCTTT
TRBV7-3,NA,TRBJ2-3,NA,CASSSSGLGGSDTQYF,TGTGCCAGCAGCTCCTCCGGACTAGGGGGGTCGGATACGCAGTATTTT
TRBV2,NA,TRBJ2-2,NA,CASTASQGGGELFF,TGTGCCAGCACCGCCTCCCAGGGAGGCGGGGAGCTGTTTTTT
TRBV4-2,NA,TRBJ1-6,NA,CASSQEDASSYNSPLHF,TGTGCCAGCAGCCAAGAAGACGCGTCCTCCTATAATTCACCCCTCCACTTT
TRBV10-2,NA,TRBJ1-2,NA,CASSDPVTYNYGYTF,TGCGCCAGCAGTGACCCTGTGACATATAACTATGGCTACACCTTC
TRBV2,NA,TRBJ2-1,NA,CASSALESLNEQFF,TGTGCCAGCAGTGCCCTGGAGAGCCTAAATGAGCAGTTCTTC
TRBV6-5,TRBD1,TRBJ1-1,NA,CASSPLGGSETEAFF,TGTGCCAGCAGCCCTCTAGGGGGCTCGGAAACTGAAGCTTTCTTT
TRBV21-1,NA,TRBJ2-5,NA,CASSKRTDQETQYF,TGTGCCAGCAGCAAAAGGACGGACCAAGAGACCCAGTACTTC
TRBV11-2,NA,TRBJ2-7,NA,CASSFPGSSSYEQYF,TGTGCCAGCAGCTTCCCGGGGTCAAGCTCCTACGAGCAGTACTTC
TRBV6-1,TRBD1,TRBJ1-4,NA,CASKSTGGGGEKLFF,TGTGCCAGCAAGTCGACAGGGGGCGGTGGTGAAAAACTGTTTTTT
TRBV7-9,TRBD1,TRBJ1-1,NA,CASSTATGSTEAFF,TGTGCCAGCAGCACAGCGACAGGGAGTACTGAAGCTTTCTTT
TRBV7-9,NA,TRBJ1-1,once,CASSLLQGTEAFF,TGTGCCAGCAGCTTATTACAGGGTACTGAAGCTTTCTTT
TRBV9,NA,TRBJ1-2,NA,CASSVMESDASFLNYGYTF,TGTGCCAGCAGCGTAATGGAGTCGGACGCAAGCTTCCTAAACTATGGCTACACCTTC
TRBV28,NA,TRBJ1-3,NA,CASSLFGQAISGNTIYF,TGTGCCAGCAGTTTATTTGGGCAGGCTATCTCTGGAAACACCATATATTTT
TRBV7-9,NA,TRBJ1-4,once,CASSLVRPTNEKLFF,TGTGCCAGCAGCTTAGTTAGGCCAACTAATGAAAAACTGTTTTTT
TRBV7-9,NA,TRBJ1-2,NA,CASSRTGKNNYGYTF,TGTGCCAGCAGCAGAACAGGAAAGAATAACTATGGCTACACCTTC
TRBV6-5,NA,TRBJ2-7,NA,CASSYSPGHYEQYF,TGTGCCAGCAGTTACTCCCCAGGGCACTACGAGCAGTACTTC
TRBV5-1,NA,TRBJ2-3,once,CASSSGATSTDTQYF,TGCGCCAGCAGCTCAGGGGCAACTAGCACAGATACGCAGTATTTT
TRBV18,TRBD1,TRBJ2-2,NA,CASSPMTGYTTGELFF,TGTGCCAGCTCACCAATGACAGGGTATACAACCGGGGAGCTGTTTTTT
TRBV28,TRBD1,TRBJ2-1,NA,CASRGTGKYNEQFF,TGTGCCAGCAGAGGGACAGGGAAATACAATGAGCAGTTCTTC
TRBV12-5,TRBD2,TRBJ2-2,NA,CASGKLTLAGGHTGELFF,TGTGCTAGTGGTAAATTAACACTAGCGGGGGGGCACACCGGGGAGCTGTTTTTT
TRBV5-6,TRBD2,TRBJ2-1,NA,CASSVAGGNNEQFF,TGTGCCAGCAGCGTTGCCGGGGGGAACAATGAGCAGTTCTTC
TRBV19,NA,TRBJ1-2,NA,CASSIDAGGYTF,TGTGCCAGTAGTATAGATGCAGGAGGCTACACCTTC
TRBV28,NA,TRBJ2-7,NA,CASTKGRNSYEQYF,TGTGCCAGCACCAAGGGTCGAAACTCCTACGAGCAGTACTTC
TRBV14,TRBD1,TRBJ1-1,NA,CASKGAGGNTEAFF,TGTGCCAGCAAGGGAGCAGGGGGTAACACTGAAGCTTTCTTT
TRBV15,TRBD1,TRBJ2-7,few,CATSRGQGGEQYF,TGTGCCACCAGCAGAGGACAGGGGGGAGAGCAGTACTTC